These T cell receptor beta chains were read from a single sample in a study of cytotoxic CD8 clonotypes in ibrutinib-treated CLL. Generated by immunoSEQ multiplex PCR, the TCRdb table keeps only in-frame clones and is missing some. The sample holds about 300,000 clones, 67% seen once. The source was PBMCs, collected after 36 months of ibrutinib treatment. These receptors all come from a human donor with chronic lymphocytic leukemia. The CDR3 runs from the conserved cysteine through the conserved F or W. The D gene is left open where the match is weak. Size tells how often a clone was seen (once, few, many) or the class of an expanded clone, and some rows leave it out.

-	TRBV7-8	-	TRBJ1-4	CASSSMGLATNEKLFF	TGTGCCAGCAGCTCTATGGGACTTGCAACTAATGAAAAACTGTTTTTT
-	TRBV9	-	TRBJ2-5	CASSVLGIAQETQYF	TGTGCCAGCAGCGTACTTGGCATAGCCCAAGAGACCCAGTACTTC
-	TRBV27	-	TRBJ2-7	CASSQTGASAYEQYF	TGTGCCAGCAGTCAAACGGGGGCTTCGGCCTACGAGCAGTACTTC
-	TRBV5-4	-	TRBJ2-2	CASSFPTGELFF	TGTGCCAGCAGTTTTCCCACCGGGGAGCTGTTTTTT
-	TRBV9	TRBD1	TRBJ1-1	CASSKRDSAMNTEAFF	TGTGCCAGCAGCAAACGGGACAGCGCCATGAACACTGAAGCTTTCTTT
few	TRBV4-1	-	TRBJ2-3	CASSQGPRTDTQYF	TGCGCCAGCAGCCAAGGGCCGCGCACAGATACGCAGTATTTT
few	TRBV2	TRBD1	TRBJ1-6	CASLEPGGENSPLHF	TGTGCCAGCCTTGAGCCAGGGGGCGAGAATTCACCCCTCCACTTT
few	TRBV18	TRBD1	TRBJ2-7	CASSPRGQAYEQYF	TGTGCCAGCTCACCACGAGGACAGGCCTACGAGCAGTACTTC
-	TRBV11-3	TRBD2	TRBJ2-7	CASSPVGTSGGEQYF	TGTGCCAGCAGTCCGGTTGGGACTAGTGGTGGCGAGCAGTACTTC
-	TRBV4-3	-	TRBJ1-5	CASSQERDSNQPQHF	TGCGCCAGCAGCCAAGAGCGGGACAGCAATCAGCCCCAGCATTTT
-	TRBV2	-	TRBJ1-1	CASPLKGMNTEAFF	TGTGCCAGCCCCCTCAAAGGGATGAACACTGAAGCTTTCTTT
few	TRBV28	-	TRBJ1-1	CASSSGQANTEAFF	TGTGCCAGCAGTTCCGGACAAGCGAACACTGAAGCTTTCTTT
-	TRBV7-6	-	TRBJ1-3	CASSLGPDYSGNTIYF	TGTGCCAGCAGCTTAGGGCCGGACTACTCTGGAAACACCATATATTTT
-	TRBV5-1	-	TRBJ1-1	CASTSFEAFF	TGCGCCAGCACCTCCTTTGAAGCTTTCTTT
-	TRBV19	-	TRBJ1-3	CASSLEAFSGNTIYF	TGTGCCAGTAGTCTGGAGGCATTCTCTGGAAACACCATATATTTT
few	TRBV7-2	-	TRBJ2-5	CASSLSGGAGGMQETQYF	TGTGCCAGCAGCTTATCAGGTGGAGCAGGCGGTATGCAAGAGACCCAGTACTTC
-	TRBV5-4	-	TRBJ1-3	CASSLGIAVSGNTIYF	TGTGCCAGCAGCTTGGGGATCGCCGTCTCTGGAAACACCATATATTTT
few	TRBV6-5	-	TRBJ1-1	CASSAENTEAFF	TGTGCCAGCTCGGCAGAGAACACTGAAGCTTTCTTT
-	TRBV5-6	-	TRBJ1-5	CASSPREANQPQHF	TGTGCCAGCAGTCCAAGGGAGGCTAATCAGCCCCAGCATTTT
few	TRBV6-4	-	TRBJ2-3	CASSDSTDTDTQYF	TGTGCCAGCAGTGACTCGACAGACACAGATACGCAGTATTTT
-	TRBV18	TRBD1	TRBJ2-1	CASSQPGQGYNEQFF	TGTGCCAGCTCGCAACCGGGACAGGGCTACAATGAGCAGTTCTTC
few	TRBV4-1	-	TRBJ2-1	CASSQALGPHRTYNEQFF	TGCGCCAGCAGCCAAGCCCTGGGACCTCATAGGACCTACAATGAGCAGTTCTTC